The rows below give T cell receptor beta chains drawn from one sample of a study of molecular identifiers for immune sequencing clone quantification. Each CDR3 protein gets one entry after TCRdb re-called the PCR reads with MiXCR. The sample comprises about 640,000 distinct CDR3 sequences, about 20% of which are singletons, and roughly 0.83% rests with the top ten. The specimen sequenced was naive CD8+ T cells from blood, with Jurkat cell RNA spiked in. These TCRs come from a human donor in good health. Some libraries in this study had Jurkat cell RNA spiked in. Each CDR3 is given with its conserved first and last residue. Each record gives: clone size, D gene, V gene, J gene, CDR3 DNA, CDR3 protein. The D gene is left open where the match is weak. A clone size is listed for some rows: how often the clone was seen (once, few, many), or a class if it is expanded.

NA	NA	TRBV7-9	TRBJ1-2	TGTGCCAGCAGCTTAGGATTCAGGAACTACTATGGCTACACCTTC	CASSLGFRNYYGYTF
few	NA	TRBV28	TRBJ1-3	TGTGCCAGCAGTTTCTTCAGGGAATTCTCTGGAAACACCATATATTTT	CASSFFREFSGNTIYF
many	TRBD1	TRBV12-3/TRBV12-4	TRBJ2-5	TGTGCCAGCAGCCGGACAGGCGCCGGGACCCAGTACTTC	CASSRTGAGTQYF
few	TRBD1	TRBV5-6	TRBJ1-5	TGTGCCAGCAGCCGTAAGGGGACAGGTCTACAGCCCCAGCATTTT	CASSRKGTGLQPQHF
few	TRBD1	TRBV7-9	TRBJ2-7	TGTGCCAGCAGCCCAAGGACAGGGCGTATCTACGAGCAGTACTTC	CASSPRTGRIYEQYF
many	TRBD2	TRBV30	TRBJ2-7	TGTGCCTGGACTTCTAGCGGGAGTTACGAGCAGTACTTC	CAWTSSGSYEQYF
many	NA	TRBV4-3	TRBJ1-1	TGCGCCAGCAGCCAAGATTATGGTGGCGGCACTGAAGCTTTCTTT	CASSQDYGGGTEAFF
NA	NA	TRBV10-2	TRBJ1-6	TGCGCCAGCATGGTTTCGGGCGGTTTGGTCTCCTATAATTCACCCCTCCACTTT	CASMVSGGLVSYNSPLHF
NA	NA	TRBV6-5	TRBJ2-7	TGTGCCAGCAGTTACTCGGGCCAGCGCCATATCTACGAGCAGTACTTC	CASSYSGQRHIYEQYF
many	TRBD2	TRBV12-5	TRBJ2-5	TGTGCTAGTGGTTTGGTCATCGGGACTAGCGGACAAGAGACCCAGTACTTC	CASGLVIGTSGQETQYF
many	NA	TRBV6-4	TRBJ1-1	TGTGCCAGCAGGATCAGCGTCACCAACACTGAAGCTTTCTTT	CASRISVTNTEAFF
many	TRBD1	TRBV7-2	TRBJ1-4	TGTGCCAGCAGCACCGGGACAGGGGGTTACGGTAATGAAAAACTGTTTTTT	CASSTGTGGYGNEKLFF
few	NA	TRBV19	TRBJ2-7	TGTGCCAGTAGTATAGTCAGGGGTTCGGCCGAGCAGTACTTC	CASSIVRGSAEQYF
few	NA	TRBV4-1	TRBJ2-7	TGCGCCAGCAGCCAACCCTGGGACGGCGAGCAGTACTTC	CASSQPWDGEQYF
few	TRBD2	TRBV4-1	TRBJ2-2	TGCGCCAGCAGCCACCCCGGACTAGTGAGCGGGGAGCTGTTTTTT	CASSHPGLVSGELFF
many	NA	TRBV28	TRBJ1-3	TGTGCCAGCAGTTTCCCGCCAGGATCCGGAAACACCATATATTTT	CASSFPPGSGNTIYF
many	NA	TRBV29-1	TRBJ2-7	TGCAGCGTTGGGGGGAGGCCCTCCAACTCCTACGAGCAGTACTTC	CSVGGRPSNSYEQYF
NA	TRBD2	TRBV7-6	TRBJ2-3	TGTGCCAGCGGCTTAACTAGCGGGGGGGCTACAGATACGCAGTATTTT	CASGLTSGGATDTQYF
NA	NA	TRBV4-3	TRBJ2-7	TGCGCCAGCAGCCAAGATATTGGGGAAGGCTACGAGCAGTACTTC	CASSQDIGEGYEQYF
few	TRBD1	TRBV27	TRBJ2-1	TGTGCCAGCAGTTTTGATTGGGGACAGACTCGCTACAATGAGCAGTTCTTC	CASSFDWGQTRYNEQFF
many	NA	TRBV9	TRBJ1-5	TGTGCCAGCAGCGTAGACGGGGGGCCCCAGCCCCAGCATTTT	CASSVDGGPQPQHF
few	TRBD1	TRBV4-2	TRBJ2-1	TGTGCCAGCAGCCAAACGGACAGGAGGAGCTACAATGAGCAGTTCTTC	CASSQTDRRSYNEQFF
many	NA	TRBV4-2	TRBJ2-2	TGTGCCAGCAGCCAAGAGCCTCTCACCACCGGGGAGCTGTTTTTT	CASSQEPLTTGELFF
many	NA	TRBV20-1	TRBJ2-1	TGCAGTGCTCACTTGGTGATCCACAATGAGCAGTTCTTC	CSAHLVIHNEQFF
many	NA	TRBV12-3/TRBV12-4	TRBJ1-1	TGTGCCAGCAGCTGGGCAGAGAACACTGAAGCTTTCTTT	CASSWAENTEAFF
many	NA	TRBV24-1	TRBJ2-1	TGTGCCACCAGTGGTTTAGGGGATGAGCAGTTCTTC	CATSGLGDEQFF
many	TRBD1	TRBV12-3/TRBV12-4	TRBJ1-1	TGTGCCAGCACCGAAGGACAGGGGGAGAACACTGAAGCTTTCTTT	CASTEGQGENTEAFF
NA	TRBD1	TRBV11-3	TRBJ2-7	TGTGCCAGCAGCATAACCGGGACAGGGTCCTACGAGCAGTGCTTC	CASSITGTGSYEQCF
NA	NA	TRBV7-2	TRBJ2-4	TGTGCCAGCAGCTTCCCAAGGACAGATTGGGCTCAAACCAAAAACATTCAGTACTTC	CASSFPRTDWAQTKNIQYF
few	NA	TRBV7-6	TRBJ2-2	TGTGCCAGCAGCTTAATATCGCTCGCGAACACCGGGGAGCTGTTTTTT	CASSLISLANTGELFF
once	NA	TRBV30	TRBJ2-7	TGTGCCTGGAGTGAGGCAGGGTTGGGCGAGCAGTACTTC	CAWSEAGLGEQYF
NA	NA	TRBV5-6	TRBJ2-7	TGTGCCAGCAGCGTCCTCTGCGAGCAGTACTTC	CASSVLCEQYF
many	TRBD1	TRBV9	TRBJ1-2	TGTGCCAGCAGCGAGGGGACAGGGGGCAACTATGGCTACACCTTC	CASSEGTGGNYGYTF
many	NA	TRBV4-3	TRBJ2-4	TGCGCCAGCAGCCAAGATTGGATAAGCGGAGCCAAAAACATTCAGTACTTC	CASSQDWISGAKNIQYF
many	NA	TRBV7-6	TRBJ1-1	TGTGCCAGCAGCTTAGGTGGACAGGAAGCTTTCTTT	CASSLGGQEAFF
NA	NA	TRBV28	TRBJ1-1	TGTGCCAGCAGTTTCCGTGGGACAATGGTGAACACTGAAGCTTTCTTT	CASSFRGTMVNTEAFF
many	NA	TRBV5-1	TRBJ2-4	TGCGCCAGCAGCTTGGTAGAGGGGGGCATCGGCAAAAACATTCAGTACTTC	CASSLVEGGIGKNIQYF
many	NA	TRBV7-9	TRBJ2-5	TGTGCCAGCAGTGCTACCGACCGGGGTTTTGCGCAGGAGACCCAGTACTTC	CASSATDRGFAQETQYF
many	TRBD2	TRBV4-3	TRBJ2-2	TGCGCCAGCAGCCAGGGACTAGCGGGAGTTTCCGGGGAGCTGTTTTTT	CASSQGLAGVSGELFF
many	NA	TRBV27	TRBJ2-5	TGTGCCAGCAGATCCCAAGGGTTCCAAGAGACCCAGTACTTC	CASRSQGFQETQYF
many	TRBD2	TRBV6-2/TRBV6-3	TRBJ2-3	TGTGCCAGCAGTCTAGCGGGCGTCTCAGGAACGCAGTATTTT	CASSLAGVSGTQYF